This T cell receptor beta chain appears in the sequencing data of a study of T cells after posttransplantation cyclophosphamide. Study-level results: After PTCy, TRB diversity resembled that of CNI/methotrexate controls. TRB overlap between skin or GI tissue T cells and blood was limited. Later post-transplant blood repertoires were often dominated by donor CD8+ memory clones.

Profiling relied on immunoSEQ multiplex PCR, and the TCRdb table lists in-frame clones only, not all of them. This table holds 51,000 or so clones, under 95% found once. The related graft donor's blood sample was taken on the day of bone marrow donation. V was trimmed by 3 bases and J by 2 bases, leaving 7 bases between them. The germline CDR1 and CDR2 sequences are MNHEY and SMNVEV (reference sequence). This CDR3 has 13 residues. A remark on this clone: Its antigen is not identified.

The sequencing input was PBMCs. The clonotype was recovered from a woman aged 30 to 39 in good health and a related stem cell transplant donor. J is TRBJ1-2 and V is TRBV27; TRBD1 might be the D (5 bases). The CDR3 here is CASSFSGNYGYTF. The CDR3 DNA sequence: TGTGCCAGCAGTTTCTCAGGGAACTATGGCTACACCTTC.